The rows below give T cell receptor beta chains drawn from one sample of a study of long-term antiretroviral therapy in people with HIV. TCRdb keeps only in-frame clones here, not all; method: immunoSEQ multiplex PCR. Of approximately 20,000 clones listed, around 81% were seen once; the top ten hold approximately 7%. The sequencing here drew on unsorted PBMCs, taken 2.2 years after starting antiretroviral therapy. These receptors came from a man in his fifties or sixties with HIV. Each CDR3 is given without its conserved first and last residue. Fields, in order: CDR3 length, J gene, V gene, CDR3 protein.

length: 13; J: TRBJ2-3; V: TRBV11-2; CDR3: ASSLRASITDTQY
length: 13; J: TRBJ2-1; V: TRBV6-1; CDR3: ASSGVAGERGEQF
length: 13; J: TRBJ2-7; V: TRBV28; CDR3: ASSFRGTLSYEQY
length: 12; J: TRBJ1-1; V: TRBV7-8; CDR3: ASSLREMNTEAF
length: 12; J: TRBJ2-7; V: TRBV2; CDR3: ASSVIGSSYEQY
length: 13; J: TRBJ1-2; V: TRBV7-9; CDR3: ASSLAQDRFNGYT
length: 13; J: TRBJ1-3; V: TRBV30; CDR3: ARAGTRVSGNTIY
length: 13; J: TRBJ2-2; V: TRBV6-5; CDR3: ATAGAGGLTGELF
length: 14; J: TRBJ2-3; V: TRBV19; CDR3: ASSIRTSGISDTQY
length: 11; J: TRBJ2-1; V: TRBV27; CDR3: ASSQGAKNEQF
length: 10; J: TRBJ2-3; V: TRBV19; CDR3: ASSIRGDTQY
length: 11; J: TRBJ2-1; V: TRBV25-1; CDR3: ASIPGGQNEQF
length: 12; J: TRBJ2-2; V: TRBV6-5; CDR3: ASSAGTYTGELF
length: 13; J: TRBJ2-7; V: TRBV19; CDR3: ASSSPTMSSYEQY
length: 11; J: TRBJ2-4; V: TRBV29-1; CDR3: SVEEGAKNIQY
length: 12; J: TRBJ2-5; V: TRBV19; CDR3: ASSIRQGQETQY
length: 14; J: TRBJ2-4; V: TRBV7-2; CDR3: ASSMTGLLAKNIQY
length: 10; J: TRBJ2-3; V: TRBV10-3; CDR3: AIRDSTDTQY
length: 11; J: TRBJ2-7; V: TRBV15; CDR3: ATSRDRGREQY
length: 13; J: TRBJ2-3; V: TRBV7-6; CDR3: ASSLMGGSTDTQY
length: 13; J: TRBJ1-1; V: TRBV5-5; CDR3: ASSLNAGRHTEAF
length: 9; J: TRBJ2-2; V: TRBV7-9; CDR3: ASRLTGELF
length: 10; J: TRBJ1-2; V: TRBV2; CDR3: ATSRGRYGYT
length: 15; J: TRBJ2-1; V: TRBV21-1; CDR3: ASSNRGPGQVPNEQF
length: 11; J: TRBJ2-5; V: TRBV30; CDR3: AWNRDPMETQY
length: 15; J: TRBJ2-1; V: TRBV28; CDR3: ASRPLPPGETYNEQF
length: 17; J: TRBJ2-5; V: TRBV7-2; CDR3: ASSGKASRTSGMLGTQY
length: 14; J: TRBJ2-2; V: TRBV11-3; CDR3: ASSLGGLAYTGELF
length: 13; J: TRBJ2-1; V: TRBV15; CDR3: ATRILVTGSNEQF
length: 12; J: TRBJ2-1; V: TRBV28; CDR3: ASSLLAAYNEQF
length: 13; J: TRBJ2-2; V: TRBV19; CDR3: ASSPGWGVTGELF